Sequencing of this T cell receptor beta chain was carried out in a study of blood T cells in healthy people across ages. The second PCR ran roughly 6 to 11 cycles with a sample-barcoded 5' primer and J-beta primers. A template-switch adaptor containing 12 random nucleotides labeled each cDNA molecule. TCRdb reanalysed the 5' RACE reads using MiXCR and keeps one entry per CDR3 protein. The sample records around 320,000 distinct CDR3 sequences, around 27% being singletons. Whole-study results and caveats: Diversity figures derived from one million T cells were judged to underestimate the true value. Donor CMV status, an unknown factor, possibly confounded changes in expanded clonotypes. Among T cells, TCR beta diversity per million cells dropped roughly linearly as age rose.

Concerning this clonotype: Its target is unknown.

Looked up from germline, CDR1 is DFQATT and CDR2 is SNEGSKA (reference sequence). The CDR3 is made up of 13 amino acids. The material sequenced was blood. The chain carries TRBV20-1 and TRBJ2-7; 11 bases are shared with TRBD2. The last part of the DNA fits TRBJ2-1 better; the J call may be wrong. The sequence was collected from a woman between 70 and 85 years old in good health. For the CDR3, the DNA is TGCAGCCGTGGGCTAGCGGGAGGCGATGAGCAGTTCTTC. Translating gives CSRGLAGGDEQFF.